Each of the 7 T cell receptor beta chains below was sequenced from the same sample in a study of blood T cell repertoires in COVID-19 (dated by TCRdb to the early 2020s). The library came from the immunoSEQ multiplex PCR assay. TCRdb re-hosts the immuneACCESS table, in-frame sequences only. Its copies lack some clones; in the studies checked, an unresolved V gene accounts for under half of them, and the cause for the rest is not known. The table for this sample lists under 85,000 clones; approximately 86% of them were counted only once. The ten largest clones represent 15% to 20% of the sample. Sequencing was performed on peripheral blood. The receptors originated from a man aged 40-50 years with COVID-19, enrolled during active disease.

V usage is TRBV2 and J usage is TRBJ1-1; 9 bases agree with TRBD1. With 7 bases clipped from V and 7 bases from J, the junction kept 7 bases outside the gene matches. Germline values: CDR1 SNHLY, CDR2 FYNNEI. The CDR3 loop spans 13 amino acids. CDR3 residues: CASIGQGNGEAFF. CDR3 DNA: TGTGCCAGCATTGGACAGGGGAATGGTGAAGCTTTCTTT. Supplemented by reference TRBV2 and TRBJ1-1, the full variable domain reads EPEVTQTPSHQVTQMGQEVILRCVPISNHLYFYWYRQILGQKVEFLVSFYNNEISEKSEIFDDQFSVERPDGSNFTLKIRSTKLEDSAMYFCASIGQGNGEAFFGQGTRLTVV.

This chain connects TRBV10-2 to TRBJ2-1; maybe TRBD2 (6 bases). The CDR3 has 14 amino acids. Germline CDR1 is WSHSY and CDR2 is SAAADI. Trimming cost V 3 bases and J 9 bases, with 15 bases left between them. The CDR3 loop reads CASSDRRALSEQFF. DNA for the CDR3: TGCGCCAGCAGTGACAGGAGGGCGCTATCTGAGCAGTTCTTC.

V is TRBV28 and J is TRBJ1-5; D ambiguous. CDR3 length: 16 residues. V was pared by 3 bases and J by 4 bases, with 16 bases between. Germline CDR1 reads MDHEN; CDR2 reads SYDVKM. As DNA, the CDR3 is TGTGCCAGCAGTTTCCGATTTCGGGGTCGTAATCAGCCCCAGCATTTT. Translated, it gives CASSFRFRGRNQPQHF.

J is TRBJ2-7 and V is TRBV19; 7 nucleotides align to TRBD2. Losses at the gene ends were 5 bases for V and 0 bases for J; bases not matched to a gene: 7. CDR1 is LNHDA, CDR2 SQIVND, per germline (reference sequence). The CDR3 spans 15 residues. CDR3 amino acids: CASSLAGDPSYEQYF. CDR3 nucleotides: TGTGCCAGTAGTCTGGCGGGGGACCCCTCCTACGAGCAGTACTTC.

Concerning this clone: Mismatch with germline at one junction end may stem from a read error. This chain connects TRBV7-3 to TRBJ2-5, with D possibly matching TRBD2 (5 bases). The CDR3 is 15 amino acids. The germline V gene encodes CDR1 SGHTA and CDR2 FQGTGA. CDR3 sequence reads: CASGLSPGGGETQYF. The CDR3 nucleotides are TGTGCCAGCGGCTTGAGCCCCGGAGGTGGGGAGACCCAGTACTTC.

J is TRBJ1-5 and V is TRBV19; TRBD1 agrees at 8 bases. The CDR3 totals 16 residues. The V gene's germline CDR1 is LNHDA and CDR2 SQIVND (reference sequence). J gave up 4 bases and V 4 bases, and 9 bases lay outside the gene matches. CDR3: CASSTPAGTGNQPQHF. The CDR3 DNA sequence: TGTGCCAGTAGTACCCCTGCGGGGACAGGAAATCAGCCCCAGCATTTT.

The J gene is TRBJ1-3, the V gene TRBV4-2, with D unresolved. Trimming shortened V by 8 bases and J by 2 bases, and 19 bases separated the two germline ends. CDR1 and CDR2 from the germline V gene are LGHNA and YNFKEQ. The CDR3 is 16 residues long. DNA for the CDR3: TGTGCCAGCGGGAGCGGAGGACGGATGACTGGAAACACCATATATTTT. As protein: CASGSGGRMTGNTIYF.